This T cell receptor (beta chain) originates from a study of T cell repertoires in cytomegalovirus infection. Looking at the study overall: It was the public TCR beta signatures that indicated both CMV infection and matching HLA type.

CDR1 and CDR2 from the germline V gene are SGHVS and FNYEAQ. This CDR3 is 15 amino acids long. With 1 base clipped from V and 2 bases from J, the junction kept 4 bases outside the gene matches. Study-wide results and limits: Summed frequency of shared TCR beta families picked out CMV carriers who also had the relevant HLA. CMV-specific TCR beta clonotypes restricted by HLA-C were the ones dominating the ex vivo response.

This clonotype was found a few times. Its antigen is not identified. TCRdb redid the calling of the reads with MiXCR, one entry per CDR3 protein. This table holds some 440,000 distinct CDR3 sequences, roughly a third found once. Sample: PBMCs. The receptor comes from a human donor in good health (CMV status not recorded). Some clones in this sample may be carry-over from other donors' samples. The J gene is TRBJ2-7, the V gene TRBV7-6; TRBD2 matches 8 bases. The CDR3 DNA is TGTGCCAGCAGCTTAGATGGCGGGGGGACCTACGAGCAGTACTTC. The encoded protein is CASSLDGGGTYEQYF.